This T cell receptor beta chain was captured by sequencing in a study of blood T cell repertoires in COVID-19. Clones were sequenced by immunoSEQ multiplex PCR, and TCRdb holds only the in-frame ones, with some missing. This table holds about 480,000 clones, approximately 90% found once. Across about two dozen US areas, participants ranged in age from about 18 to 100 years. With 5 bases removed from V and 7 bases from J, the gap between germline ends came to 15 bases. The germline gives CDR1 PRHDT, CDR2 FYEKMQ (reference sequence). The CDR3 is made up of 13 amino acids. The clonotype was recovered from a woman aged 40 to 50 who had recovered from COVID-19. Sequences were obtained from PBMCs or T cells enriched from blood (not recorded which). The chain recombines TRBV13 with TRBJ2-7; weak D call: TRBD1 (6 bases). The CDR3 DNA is TGTGCCAGCAGCCCACGACAGGCCATTGAGCAGTACTTC. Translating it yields CASSPRQAIEQYF.